This T cell receptor (beta chain) originates from a study of Ad26.COV2.S vaccination and SARS-CoV-2 variants. Method: immunoSEQ multiplex PCR; TCRdb's copy keeps in-frame clones and lacks some. The sample has about 400,000 clones; 89% are singletons. The V gene's germline CDR1 is SGHDT and CDR2 YYEEEE. Deletions cut 1 base from V and 4 bases from J, with 20 bases between. The CDR3 sequence is 17 residues long. Sample treatment: roughly 20 received Ad26.COV2.S at low or high dose, single or two shots; about five received placebo; per-sample allocation not given. Collection of the samples took place on day 63 after the first injection of vaccine or placebo.

V usage is TRBV5-6 and J usage is TRBJ1-1; D not certain. This specimen consisted of peripheral blood, obtained in a trial of Ad26.COV2.S vaccine versus placebo. This receptor was obtained from a person between 18 and 60 years old who received the Ad26.COV2.S COVID-19 vaccine or a placebo. CDR3 amino acids: CASSLFSGPQRVTEAFF. The CDR3 coding sequence is TGTGCCAGCAGCTTGTTTTCCGGACCCCAACGTGTCACTGAAGCTTTCTTT.